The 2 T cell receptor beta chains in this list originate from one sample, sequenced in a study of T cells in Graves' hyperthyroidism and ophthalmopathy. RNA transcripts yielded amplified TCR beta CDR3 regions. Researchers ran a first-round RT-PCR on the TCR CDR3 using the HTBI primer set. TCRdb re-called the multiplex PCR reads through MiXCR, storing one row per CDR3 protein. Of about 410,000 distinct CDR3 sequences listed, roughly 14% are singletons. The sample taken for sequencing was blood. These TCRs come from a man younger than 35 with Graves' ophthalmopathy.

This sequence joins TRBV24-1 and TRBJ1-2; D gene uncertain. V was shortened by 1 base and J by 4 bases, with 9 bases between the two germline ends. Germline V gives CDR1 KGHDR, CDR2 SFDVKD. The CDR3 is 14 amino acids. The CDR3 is CATSDFRRLYGYTF. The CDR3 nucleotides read TGTGCCACCAGTGATTTTCGCAGACTCTATGGCTACACCTTC.

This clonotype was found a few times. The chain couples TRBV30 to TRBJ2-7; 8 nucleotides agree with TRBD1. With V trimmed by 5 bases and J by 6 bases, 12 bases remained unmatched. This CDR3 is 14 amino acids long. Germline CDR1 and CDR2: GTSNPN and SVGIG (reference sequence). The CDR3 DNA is TGTGCCTGGTACCGGACAGGGCCCCCCCGCGAGCAGTACTTC. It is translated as CAWYRTGPPREQYF.